What follows are 7 T cell receptor beta chains derived from one specimen sequenced in a study of blood T cell repertoires in COVID-19. Some clones are missing from TCRdb's copy, which holds only in-frame ones; the method was immunoSEQ multiplex PCR. The sample consists of roughly 28,000 clones, approximately 91% of them appearing once. Specimen: peripheral blood. Receptor source: a man aged 70 or older with active COVID-19.

J is TRBJ2-3 and V is TRBV7-2; 11 bases agree with TRBD2. Germline V gives CDR1 SGHTA, CDR2 FQGNSA. The ends lost 3 bases at V and 5 bases at J; junction bases unmatched: 7. This CDR3 spans 16 amino acids. The CDR3 nucleotides are TGTGCCAGCAGCTTCCCACTAGCGGGGGTTGTAGATACGCAGTATTTT. Translation gives CASSFPLAGVVDTQYF.

This clone has a single count. The chain carries TRBV5-4 and TRBJ2-6, with 7 positions matching TRBD1. The V gene end was trimmed by 5 bases and the J gene end by 7 bases; junction bases not matched to a gene: 15. Germline values: CDR1 SGHNT, CDR2 YYREEE (reference sequence). The CDR3 loop spans 17 amino acids. The DNA of the CDR3 is TGTGCCAGCAGGGGAACTCAGGGGGTTAAAATAGCCAACGTCCTGACTTTC. Its protein product is CASRGTQGVKIANVLTF.

This chain connects TRBV19 to TRBJ1-5; 7 bases are shared with TRBD1. Germline assignment: CDR1 LNHDA and CDR2 SQIVND (reference sequence). V lost 6 bases, J lost 0 bases, and 5 bases stayed unmatched. The CDR3 contains 15 residues. The CDR3 protein is CASRTGTDSNQPQHF. CDR3 nucleotides: TGTGCCAGTAGAACCGGGACAGATAGCAATCAGCCCCAGCATTTT.

This clone has only a few counts. The chain combines TRBV7-8 with TRBJ2-2; TRBD2 agrees at 7 bases. After removal of 4 bases from V and 3 bases from J, the junction contained 5 bases not matched to a gene. The CDR3 is 15 residues long. Looked up from germline, CDR1 is SGHVS and CDR2 is FQNEAQ. CDR3 bases: TGTGCCAGCAGCTACGAGGGGAGGGACACCGGGGAGCTGTTTTTT. Residues: CASSYEGRDTGELFF.

In this sample, this clone turned up a few times. V and J are TRBV9 and TRBJ1-6, with TRBD1 as a possible D gene (5 bases). V dropped 0 bases and J dropped 5 bases, with 12 bases sitting between them. Germline V gives CDR1 SGDLS, CDR2 YYNGEE. The CDR3 contains 16 residues. The CDR3 sequence: CASSVAHGADNSPLHF. The CDR3 DNA reads TGTGCCAGCAGCGTAGCGCATGGGGCGGATAATTCACCCCTCCACTTT.

The CDR3 DNA is TGTGTCAGAAGCGTAAGCGGGACGGAGAACACCGGGGAGCTGTTTTTT. It specifies CVRSVSGTENTGELFF. The chain has TRBV7-5 and TRBJ2-2; TRBD2 reflects the table's D call only, with no check against the DNA. TRBV7-5 is an annotated pseudogene. The length of the CDR3 is 16 residues.

The chain joins TRBV5-5 to TRBJ2-2; 7 bases agree with TRBD2. The germline CDR1 and CDR2 sequences are SGHKS and YYEKEE (reference sequence). The CDR3 covers 16 residues. Losses at the gene ends were 0 bases for V and 1 base for J; bases not matched to a gene: 3. CDR3 bases: TGTGCCAGCAGCTTGGTCGCGGGGGTGAACACCGGGGAGCTGTTTTTT. This translates into CASSLVAGVNTGELFF.